This T cell receptor (beta chain) originates from a study of T cell responses to AZD1222 COVID-19 vaccine. Only one count was recorded for this clone. Antigen unknown. Study findings and constraints: Nearly half of spike-specific TCRs reportedly target unmutated variant regions.

Trimming took 4 bases from V and 8 from J, leaving 11 bases between them. The CDR3 covers 12 residues. CDR1 is MNHEY and CDR2 is SMNVEV in the germline V gene (reference sequence). TCRdb's copy holds only in-frame clones and misses some; the assay was immunoSEQ multiplex PCR. The sample shows approximately 170,000 clones, 85% to 95% of them seen only once. Specimen: peripheral blood, collected on day 0 of AZD1222 vaccination. This chain connects TRBV27 to TRBJ1-2, with D possibly being TRBD1 (6 bases). The receptor's source is an adult in good health. This CDR3 is CASSSTGGGYTF. The CDR3 nucleotides read TGTGCCAGCAGTTCGACAGGAGGGGGCTACACCTTC.